The next 5 T cell receptor beta chains were all read from a single sample in a study of shared clonotypes between healthy human individuals. Measured with immunoSEQ multiplex PCR; TCRdb has only the in-frame clones, and not every one. The repertoire holds under 2,500,000 clones, with 90% to 97% as singletons. Sample: naive CD4+ T cells sorted from blood. Subset: CD45RA+ positively selected. Every receptor here comes from a man aged 18-30 years in good health.

Points on this clone: Sequence at one end of the junction differs from germline and may be a read error. V and J are TRBV28 and TRBJ1-2; 8 bases fit TRBD1. CDR1 and CDR2 (germline): MDHEN, SYDVKM. This CDR3 spans 15 amino acids. In nucleotides, the CDR3 is TGTGCCAGCCGTTTGGATCCGGGACAGGACTATGGCTACACCTTC. Translated: CASRLDPGQDYGYTF.

In the case of this clone: Other DNA sequences within the sample encode an identical CDR3. This chain joins TRBV28 and TRBJ1-1; no firm D call. The CDR3 is 12 residues long. The V end lost 2 bases, the J end lost 3 bases, and 4 bases lay between the germline ends. The V gene's germline CDR1 is MDHEN and CDR2 SYDVKM. CDR3 nucleotides: TGTGCCAGCAGTTTAACAGACACTGAAGCTTTCTTT. Amino acids: CASSLTDTEAFF.

This clone showed up just once. This sequence joins TRBV7-5 and TRBJ2-1; the DNA was not used to check the table's D call, TRBD2. TRBV7-5 is designated a pseudogene. The CDR3 runs 15 residues. This CDR3 reads CARLSWGRAYNEQFF. In nucleotides, the CDR3 is TGTGCCAGACTTTCTTGGGGGAGGGCCTACAATGAGCAGTTCTTC.

CDR3 DNA sequence: TGTGCCAGCAGTGAAGCCTCGGCCTCCTACGAGCAGTACTTC. Amino acids: CASSEASASYEQYF. The V gene is TRBV6-1, the J gene TRBJ2-7; D remains ambiguous. V lost 0 bases to trimming and J lost 0 bases, with 6 bases between them. CDR1 and CDR2 (germline): MNHNS, SASEGT. The CDR3 spans 14 residues.

The rearrangement joins TRBV6-6 to TRBJ1-1; D remains unclear. The V and J ends lost 3 bases and 8 bases respectively, with 10 bases between them. There are 12 residues in the CDR3. Per the germline V gene, CDR1 is MNHNY and CDR2 is SVGAGI (reference sequence). For the CDR3, the DNA is TGTGCCAGCAGTTATCCGGACTTAGAAGCTTTCTTT. Protein sequence: CASSYPDLEAFF.